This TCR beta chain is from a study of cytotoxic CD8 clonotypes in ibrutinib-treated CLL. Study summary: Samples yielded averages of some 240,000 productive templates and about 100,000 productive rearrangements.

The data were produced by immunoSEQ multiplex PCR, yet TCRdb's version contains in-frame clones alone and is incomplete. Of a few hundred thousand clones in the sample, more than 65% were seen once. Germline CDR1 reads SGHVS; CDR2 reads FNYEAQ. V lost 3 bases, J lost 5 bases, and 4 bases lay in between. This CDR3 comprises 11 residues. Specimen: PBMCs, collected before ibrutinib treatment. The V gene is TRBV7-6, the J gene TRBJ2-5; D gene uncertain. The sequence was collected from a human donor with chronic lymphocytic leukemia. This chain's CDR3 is CASSFKETQYF. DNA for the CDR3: TGTGCCAGCAGCTTCAAGGAGACCCAGTACTTC.